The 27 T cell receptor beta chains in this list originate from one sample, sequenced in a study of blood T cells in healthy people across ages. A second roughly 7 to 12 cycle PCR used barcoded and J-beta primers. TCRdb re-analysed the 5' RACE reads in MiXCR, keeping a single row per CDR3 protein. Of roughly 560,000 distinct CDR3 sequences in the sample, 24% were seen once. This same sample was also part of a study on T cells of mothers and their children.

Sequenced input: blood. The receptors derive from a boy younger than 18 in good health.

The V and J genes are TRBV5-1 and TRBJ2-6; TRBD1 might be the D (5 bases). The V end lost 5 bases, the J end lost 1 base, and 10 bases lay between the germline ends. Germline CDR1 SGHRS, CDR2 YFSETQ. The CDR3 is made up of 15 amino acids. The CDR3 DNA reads TGCGCCAGCAGTTCAGGGCAGTCTGGGGCCAACGTCCTGACTTTC. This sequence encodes CASSSGQSGANVLTF.

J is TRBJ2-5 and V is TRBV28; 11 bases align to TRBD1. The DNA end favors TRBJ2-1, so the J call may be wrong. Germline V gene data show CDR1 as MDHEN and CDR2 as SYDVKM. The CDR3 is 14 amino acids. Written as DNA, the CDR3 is TGTGCCAGCAGTGGGGGACAGGGGGTGACTCGGCAGTTCTTC. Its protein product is CASSGGQGVTRQFF.

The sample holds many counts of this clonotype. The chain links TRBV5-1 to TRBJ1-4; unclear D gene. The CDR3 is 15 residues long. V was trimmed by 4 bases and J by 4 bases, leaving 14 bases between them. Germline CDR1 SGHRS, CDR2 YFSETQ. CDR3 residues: CASSPRRTRNEKLFF. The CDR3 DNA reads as TGCGCCAGCAGCCCTAGGAGGACGCGTAATGAAAAACTGTTTTTT.

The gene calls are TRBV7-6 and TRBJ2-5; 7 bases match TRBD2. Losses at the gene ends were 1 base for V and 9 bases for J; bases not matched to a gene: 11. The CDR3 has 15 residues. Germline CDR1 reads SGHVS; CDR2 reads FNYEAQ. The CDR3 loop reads CASSLDPRAREAQYF. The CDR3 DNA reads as TGTGCCAGCAGCTTAGATCCTAGGGCCCGGGAGGCCCAGTACTTC.

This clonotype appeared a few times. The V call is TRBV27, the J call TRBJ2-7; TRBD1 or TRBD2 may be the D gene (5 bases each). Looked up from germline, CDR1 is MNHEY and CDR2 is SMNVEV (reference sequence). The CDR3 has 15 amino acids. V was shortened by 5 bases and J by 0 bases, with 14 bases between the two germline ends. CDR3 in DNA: TGTGCCAGCAGTCCCCTGGGACGGGCCTCCTACGAGCAGTACTTC. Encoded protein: CASSPLGRASYEQYF.

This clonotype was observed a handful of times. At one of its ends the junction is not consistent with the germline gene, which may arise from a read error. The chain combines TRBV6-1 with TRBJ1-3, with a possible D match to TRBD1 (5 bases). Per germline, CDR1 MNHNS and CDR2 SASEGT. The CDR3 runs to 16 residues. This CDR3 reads CAGSEARGWSGNTIYF. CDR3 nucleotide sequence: TGTGCCGGCAGTGAAGCGCGGGGCTGGTCTGGAAACACCATATATTTT.

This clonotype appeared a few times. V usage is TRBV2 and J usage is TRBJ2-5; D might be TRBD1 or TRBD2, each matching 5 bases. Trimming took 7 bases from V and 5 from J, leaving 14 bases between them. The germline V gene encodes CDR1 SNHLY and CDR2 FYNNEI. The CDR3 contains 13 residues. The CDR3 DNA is TGTGCCAGCACAAGGGACCACGGCGAGACCCAGTACTTC. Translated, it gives CASTRDHGETQYF.

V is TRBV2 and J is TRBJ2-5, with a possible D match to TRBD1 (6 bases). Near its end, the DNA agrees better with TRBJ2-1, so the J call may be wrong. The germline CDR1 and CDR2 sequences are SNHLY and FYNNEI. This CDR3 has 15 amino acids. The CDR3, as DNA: TGTGCCAGCATCATCGACAGGCGACGTGGCGATGAGCAGTTCTTC. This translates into CASIIDRRRGDEQFF.

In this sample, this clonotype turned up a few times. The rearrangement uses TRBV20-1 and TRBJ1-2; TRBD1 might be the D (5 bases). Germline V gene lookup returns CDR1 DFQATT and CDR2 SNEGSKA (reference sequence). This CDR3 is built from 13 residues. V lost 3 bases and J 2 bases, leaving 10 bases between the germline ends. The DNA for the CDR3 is TGCAGTGCTAGGGTCAGGGTCAACTATGGCTACACCTTC. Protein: CSARVRVNYGYTF.

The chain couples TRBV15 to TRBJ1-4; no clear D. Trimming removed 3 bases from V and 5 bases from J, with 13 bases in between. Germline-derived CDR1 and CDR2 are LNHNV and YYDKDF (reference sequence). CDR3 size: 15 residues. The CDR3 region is CATSRFTRINEKLFF. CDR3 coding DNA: TGTGCCACCAGCAGGTTTACACGGATAAATGAAAAACTGTTTTTT.

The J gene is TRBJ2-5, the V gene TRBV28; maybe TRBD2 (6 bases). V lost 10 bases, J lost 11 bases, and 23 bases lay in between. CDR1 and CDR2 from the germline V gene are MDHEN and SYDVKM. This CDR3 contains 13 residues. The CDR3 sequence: CATETSPPGEQYF. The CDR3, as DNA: TGTGCCACCGAAACTTCCCCCCCGGGGGAGCAGTACTTC.

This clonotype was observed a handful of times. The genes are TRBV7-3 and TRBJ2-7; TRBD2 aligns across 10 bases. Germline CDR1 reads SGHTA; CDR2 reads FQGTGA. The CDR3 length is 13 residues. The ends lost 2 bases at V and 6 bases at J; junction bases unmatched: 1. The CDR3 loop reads CASSLLAGAEQYF. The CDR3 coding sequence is TGTGCCAGCAGCTTACTAGCGGGAGCCGAGCAGTACTTC.

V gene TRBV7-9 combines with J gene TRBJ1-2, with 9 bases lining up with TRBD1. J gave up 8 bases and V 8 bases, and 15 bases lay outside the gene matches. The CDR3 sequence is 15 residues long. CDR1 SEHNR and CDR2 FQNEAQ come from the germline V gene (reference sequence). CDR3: CASERTGDSPQGYTF. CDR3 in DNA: TGTGCCAGCGAACGGACAGGGGACAGCCCCCAAGGCTACACCTTC.

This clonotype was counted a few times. CDR3 sequence reads: CASASGSYEQYF. The CDR3 DNA follows: TGTGCCAGCGCGAGCGGCTCCTACGAGCAGTACTTC. This rearrangement joins TRBV7-2 to TRBJ2-7, with a possible D match to TRBD2 (5 bases). The CDR3 runs to 12 residues. The V end lost 8 bases, the J end lost 0 bases, and 8 bases lay between the germline ends. The germline V gene encodes CDR1 SGHTA and CDR2 FQGNSA.

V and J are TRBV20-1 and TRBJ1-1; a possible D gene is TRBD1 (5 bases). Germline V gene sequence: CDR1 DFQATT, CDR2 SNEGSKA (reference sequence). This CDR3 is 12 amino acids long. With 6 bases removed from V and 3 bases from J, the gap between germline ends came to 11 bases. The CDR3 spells CSANIRDTEAFF. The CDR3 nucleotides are TGCAGTGCAAATATCAGGGACACTGAAGCTTTCTTT.

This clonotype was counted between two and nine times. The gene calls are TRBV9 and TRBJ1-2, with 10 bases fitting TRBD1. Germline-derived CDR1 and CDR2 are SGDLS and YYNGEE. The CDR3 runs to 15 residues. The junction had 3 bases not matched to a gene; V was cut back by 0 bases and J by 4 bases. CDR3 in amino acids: CASSVDGTGAYGYTF. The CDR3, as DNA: TGTGCCAGCAGCGTAGATGGGACAGGGGCCTATGGCTACACCTTC.

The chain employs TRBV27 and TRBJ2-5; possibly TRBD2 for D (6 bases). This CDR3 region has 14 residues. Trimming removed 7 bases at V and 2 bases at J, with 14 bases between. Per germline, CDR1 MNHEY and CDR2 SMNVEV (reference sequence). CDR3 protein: CASIKLGGQETQYF. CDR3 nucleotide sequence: TGTGCCAGCATTAAGCTTGGGGGGCAAGAGACCCAGTACTTC.

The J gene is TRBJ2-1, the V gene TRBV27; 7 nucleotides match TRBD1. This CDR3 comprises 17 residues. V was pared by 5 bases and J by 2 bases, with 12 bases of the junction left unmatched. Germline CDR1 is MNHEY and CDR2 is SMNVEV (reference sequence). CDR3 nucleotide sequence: TGTGCCAGCAGTGTACCAAGACAGGGAATCCCCTACAATGAGCAGTTCTTC. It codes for CASSVPRQGIPYNEQFF.

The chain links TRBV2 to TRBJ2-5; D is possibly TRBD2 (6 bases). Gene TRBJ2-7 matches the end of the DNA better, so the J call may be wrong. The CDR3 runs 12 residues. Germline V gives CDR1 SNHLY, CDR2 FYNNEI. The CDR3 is CASPRESYEQYF. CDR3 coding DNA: TGTGCCAGTCCCCGGGAGTCCTACGAGCAGTACTTC.

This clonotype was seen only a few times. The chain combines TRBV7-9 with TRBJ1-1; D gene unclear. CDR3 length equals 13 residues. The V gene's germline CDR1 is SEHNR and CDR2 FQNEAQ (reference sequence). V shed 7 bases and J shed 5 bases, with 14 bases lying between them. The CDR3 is CASTSVKGTEAFF. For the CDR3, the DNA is TGTGCCAGCACCAGTGTAAAGGGAACTGAAGCTTTCTTT.

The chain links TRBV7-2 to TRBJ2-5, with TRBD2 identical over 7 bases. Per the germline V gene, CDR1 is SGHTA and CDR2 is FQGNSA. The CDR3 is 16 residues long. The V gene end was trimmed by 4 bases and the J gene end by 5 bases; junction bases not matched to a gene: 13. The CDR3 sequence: CASSSLGGSRWETQYF. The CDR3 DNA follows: TGTGCCAGCAGCTCCCTGGGGGGGAGTCGCTGGGAGACCCAGTACTTC.

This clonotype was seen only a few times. Here the CDR3 reads CSADEGAVGNGYTF. The CDR3 coding sequence is TGCAGCGCAGACGAGGGGGCGGTTGGGAATGGCTACACCTTC. The genes are TRBV29-1 and TRBJ1-2, with TRBD1 identical over 7 bases. CDR3 length: 14 residues. Germline V gene sequence: CDR1 SQVTM, CDR2 ANQGSEA. V was pared by 7 bases and J by 6 bases, with 14 bases of the junction left unmatched.

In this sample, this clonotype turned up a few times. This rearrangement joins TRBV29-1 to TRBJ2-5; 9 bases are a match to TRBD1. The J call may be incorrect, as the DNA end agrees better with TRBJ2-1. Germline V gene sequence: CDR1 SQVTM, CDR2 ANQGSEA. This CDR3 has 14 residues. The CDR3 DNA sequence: TGCAGCGTTACCGACAGGGGGACCTACAATGAGCAGTTCTTC. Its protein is CSVTDRGTYNEQFF.

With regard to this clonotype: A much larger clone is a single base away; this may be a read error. DNA of the CDR3: TGTGCCAGTAGTAACGATGGGGTCAGCCACGAGACCCAGTACTTC. Amino acid sequence: CASSNDGVSHETQYF. This chain links TRBV19 with TRBJ2-5; D gene uncertain. The germline V gene has CDR1 LNHDA and CDR2 SQIVND (reference sequence). The CDR3 is 15 residues long. V was clipped by 4 bases and J by 5 bases, with 17 bases between them.

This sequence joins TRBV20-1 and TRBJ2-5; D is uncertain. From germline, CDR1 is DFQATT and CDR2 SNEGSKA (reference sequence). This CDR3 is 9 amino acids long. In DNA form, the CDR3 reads TGCAGCGCCGGAGAGACCCAGTACTTC. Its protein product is CSAGETQYF.

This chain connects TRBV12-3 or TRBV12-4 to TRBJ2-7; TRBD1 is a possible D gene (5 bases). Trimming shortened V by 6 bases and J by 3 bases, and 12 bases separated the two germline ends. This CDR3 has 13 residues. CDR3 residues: CASSLDTHYEQYF. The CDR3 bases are TGTGCCAGCAGCCTGGACACCCACTACGAGCAGTACTTC.

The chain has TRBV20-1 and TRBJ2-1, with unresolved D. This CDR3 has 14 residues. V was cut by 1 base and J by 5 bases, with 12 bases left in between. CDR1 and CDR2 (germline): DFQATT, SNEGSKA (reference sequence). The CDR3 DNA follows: TGCAGTGCTAGAGGGTTCCTAGATCACAATGAGCAGTTCTTC. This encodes CSARGFLDHNEQFF.